Listed below are T cell receptor beta chains from one sample, sequenced in a study of cytomegalovirus exposure and HLA in healthy donors. TCRdb's table, derived via immunoSEQ multiplex PCR, lists solely in-frame clones and lacks some. Among more than 85,000 clones listed, roughly 92% were seen once. The sample consisted of PBMCs. These receptor sequences come from a woman aged 25 to 39 in good health and CMV-seropositive. The CDR3 runs from the conserved cysteine through the conserved F or W. A D gene is named only where the DNA matches it firmly. Only some rows state a clone size, as once, few, many or a class for expanded clones.

j_call v_call clone_size cdr3_length d_call cdr3_nt cdr3_aa
TRBJ1-3 TRBV9 - 15 - TGTGCCAGCAGCGAAGGAGAATACTCTGGAAACACCATATATTTT CASSEGEYSGNTIYF
TRBJ1-3 TRBV10-2 few 15 - TGCGCCAGCAGTGAGTCAAGAGGAAGTGGCGACACCATATATTTT CASSESRGSGDTIYF
TRBJ1-5 TRBV28 - 12 - TGTGCCAGCAGGGGAGTGGATCAGCCCCAGCATTTT CASRGVDQPQHF
TRBJ2-1 TRBV19 - 15 TRBD2 TGTGCCAGTAGTATAGTGGCTAGCGGGTACAATGAGCAGTTCTTC CASSIVASGYNEQFF
TRBJ1-3 TRBV5-6 - 15 - TGTGCCAGCAGCTTCCGGGAGACTAAGAGGAACGCCATATATTTT CASSFRETKRNAIYF
TRBJ1-1 TRBV28 - 14 - TGTGCCAGCAGACCTCCGGGACAGAACACTGAAGCTTTCTTT CASRPPGQNTEAFF
TRBJ1-1 TRBV28 - 19 - TGTGCCAGCAGTTTATTGATTGGGCAGGGCACCCTCATGAACACTGAAGCTTTCTTT CASSLLIGQGTLMNTEAFF
TRBJ2-2 TRBV18 - 15 TRBD2 TGTGCCAGCTCCCAGACTAGCCGAACCACCGGGGAGCTGTTTTTT CASSQTSRTTGELFF
TRBJ2-7 TRBV10-3 - 14 - TGTGCCATCAGTGAGTCTCATCGGGGCTACGAGCAGTACTTC CAISESHRGYEQYF
TRBJ2-5 TRBV13 - 14 - TGTGCCAGCAGCTTAAATTTTCCGGGGGAGACCCAGTACTTC CASSLNFPGETQYF
TRBJ1-1 TRBV6-1 - 12 - TGTGCCAGCAGCCAACCAGGTAATGAAGCTTTCTTT CASSQPGNEAFF
TRBJ2-2 TRBV5-1 - 16 - TGCGCCAGCAGCTTGGTGATTGGGGCTGGGACCGGGGAGCTGTTTTTT CASSLVIGAGTGELFF
TRBJ2-3 TRBV5-1 - 17 TRBD2 TGCGCCAGCAGCTTCGGGACTAGCGGGAGTGGTACAGATACGCAGTATTTT CASSFGTSGSGTDTQYF
TRBJ2-7 TRBV19 - 13 TRBD2 TGTGCCAGTGGAGCGGGAGTTGGATACGAGCAGTACTTC CASGAGVGYEQYF
TRBJ1-1 TRBV5-6 - 13 TRBD1 TGTGCCAGCAGCTATTGGACAGGGGGCACCGCTTTCTTT CASSYWTGGTAFF
TRBJ2-4 TRBV23-1 - 19 TRBD2 TGCGCCAGCAGTCAAGGCGGGGGAGGAGCGGGAGATGCCAAAAACATTCAGTACTTC CASSQGGGGAGDAKNIQYF
TRBJ2-7 TRBV5-1 - 17 TRBD2 TGCGCCAGCAGCTTGGCGACTAGCGGGAGAAGTTTCTACGAGCAGTACTTC CASSLATSGRSFYEQYF
TRBJ2-3 TRBV6-4 - 16 TRBD2 TGTGCCAGCAGTCGACTAGCGGGAGAACGGACAGATACGCAGTATTTT CASSRLAGERTDTQYF
TRBJ2-3 TRBV18 - 14 - TGTGCCAGCTCACCAACAGGGATCCCAGATACGCAGTATTTT CASSPTGIPDTQYF
TRBJ2-7 TRBV9 - 15 - TGTGCCAGCAGCCCAAACACGCTACAGGGCTACGAGCAGTACTTC CASSPNTLQGYEQYF
TRBJ2-7 TRBV5-1 - 14 - TGCGCCAGCAGCTTACCAGCGAGGAACTACGAGCAGTACTTC CASSLPARNYEQYF
TRBJ1-5 TRBV28 - 15 - TGTGCCAGCCGTAAAGGAGAGGGTAACCTGCAGCCCCAGCATTTT CASRKGEGNLQPQHF
TRBJ2-1 TRBV6-5 once 14 TRBD2 TGTGCCAGCAGTGCGGGACTAGATCACAATGAGCAGTTCTTC CASSAGLDHNEQFF
TRBJ1-3 TRBV4-1 - 16 - TGCGCCAGCAGCCAATCCGGGACAAACTTTCGGGACACCATATATTTT CASSQSGTNFRDTIYF
TRBJ2-2 TRBV7-7 - 14 TRBD2 TGTGCCTCGCGGGAGGCCCGGGGCACCGGGGAGCTGTTTTTT CASREARGTGELFF
TRBJ2-3 TRBV7-9 - 16 TRBD2 TGTGCCAGCAGCATTCCATTAGCGGGAGCTTTAGATACGCAGTATTTT CASSIPLAGALDTQYF
TRBJ2-7 TRBV15 - 14 - TGTGCCACCAGCAGAGATCGAGCGGTGCAGGAGCAGTACTTC CATSRDRAVQEQYF
TRBJ1-2 TRBV29-1 - 14 - TGCAGCGTTGGGTCTGGACAGAGGCTTTATGGCTACACCTTC CSVGSGQRLYGYTF
TRBJ2-3 TRBV7-2 - 17 TRBD2 TGTGCCAGCAGCTTAGACCCTAGCGGAGGAGACACAGATACGCAGTATTTT CASSLDPSGGDTDTQYF
TRBJ2-1 TRBV28 - 16 - TGTGCCAGCAGTTCCTTTTCCGGATGGGGAGGCCATGAGCAGTTCTTC CASSSFSGWGGHEQFF
TRBJ1-1 TRBV4-1 - 14 - TGCGCCAGCAGCCAAGATCCTCGGCGGACTGAAGCTTTCTTT CASSQDPRRTEAFF
TRBJ2-2 TRBV11-2 - 15 TRBD2 TGTGCCAGCAGCATTAGCGGGAGTAGGGTCCGGGAGCTGTTTTTT CASSISGSRVRELFF
TRBJ1-1 TRBV30 once 12 - TGTGCCTGGGGGGGGGCGAACACTGAAGCTTTCTTT CAWGGANTEAFF
TRBJ1-2 TRBV19 once 13 - TGTGCCAGTAGTACAGTCTCCGGGACAACCTACACCTTC CASSTVSGTTYTF
TRBJ1-1 TRBV5-1 - 16 TRBD1 TGCGCCAGCAGCTTACAAAGGACAGGGGGTATGGGTGAAGCTTTCTTT CASSLQRTGGMGEAFF
TRBJ1-1 TRBV6-5 - 13 - TGTGCCAGCAGTCCCCGCGGGGCCTTTGAAGCTTTCTTT CASSPRGAFEAFF
TRBJ1-2 TRBV7-8 - 14 - TGTGCCAGCAGCTTAGGGCAGTCCCACTATGGCTACACCTTC CASSLGQSHYGYTF
TRBJ1-1 TRBV19 - 15 TRBD1 TGTGCCAGTAGTAGGGACAGGGTTTTGGACACTGAAGCTTTCTTT CASSRDRVLDTEAFF
TRBJ2-2 TRBV10-1 - 17 TRBD2 TGCGCCAGCAGCGACCCCGGGACTAGCGGGATAGAAGGGGAGCTGTTTTTT CASSDPGTSGIEGELFF
TRBJ2-1 TRBV6-5 - 15 - TGTGCCAGCAGTGGGGACTTCGGGGCCTACAATGAGCAGTTCTTC CASSGDFGAYNEQFF
TRBJ2-7 TRBV9 - 18 TRBD2 TGTGCCAGCAGCGTAGAGGGACTAGCGAATCGGTACTCCTACGAGCAGTACTTC CASSVEGLANRYSYEQYF
TRBJ1-4 TRBV28 - 15 TRBD1 TGTGCCAGCAGTCCAACGACAGGGGCGGGGGAAAAACTGTTTTTT CASSPTTGAGEKLFF
TRBJ2-3 TRBV5-5 - 15 - TGTGCCAGCAGCTTGGTCCAGGGGATCACAGATACGCAGTATTTT CASSLVQGITDTQYF
TRBJ2-1 TRBV11-3 - 13 - TGTGCCAGCAGCTTATACGGGGGAGGTGCGCAGTTCTTC CASSLYGGGAQFF
TRBJ2-7 TRBV11-2 - 15 - TGTGCCAGCAGCTTAGGGGCTAGGGGAATCAACGAGCAGTACTTC CASSLGARGINEQYF